Sequencing of this T cell receptor beta chain was carried out in a study of T-cell memory formation after mild COVID-19. Each CDR3 protein is one row after TCRdb ran MiXCR on the 5' RACE reads. This sample yields 550,000 to 700,000 distinct CDR3 sequences, of which roughly 18% are seen a single time; around 12% belongs to the top ten. The CDR3 consists of 16 residues. Trimming took off 3 bases at V and 8 bases at J, with 23 bases between the two ends. Germline V gene sequence: CDR1 GTSNPN, CDR2 SVGIG (reference sequence). The sample was PBMCs or a T cell subset sorted from them (not recorded which). This clonotype was sampled from an adult woman who had mild COVID-19 (a few samples of this study predate the infection). Cell type and time point are not known. This rearrangement joins TRBV30 to TRBJ2-1, with D possibly called TRBD1 or TRBD2 (5 bases each). CDR3 region: CAWRKNSGRFIDEQFF. The DNA for the CDR3 is TGTGCCTGGAGGAAAAATTCGGGACGCTTTATCGATGAGCAGTTCTTC. Full variable domain (missing parts from reference TRBV30 and TRBJ2-1): SQTIHQWPATLVQPVGSPLSLECTVEGTSNPNLYWYRQAAGRGLQLLFYSVGIGQISSEVPQNLSASRPQDRQFILSSKKLLLSDSGFYLCAWRKNSGRFIDEQFFGPGTRLTVL.